This section outlines one T cell receptor beta chain sequence together with its context. Its antigen is unidentified. The sample is drawn from a study of a mutant IDH1 vaccine in newly diagnosed glioma. Study-level information: Mean patient age was approximately 39 years; approximately 62% were male and around 40% female. Beforehand, treatment had been radiotherapy, temozolomide, or both; the majority received both.

Trimming took 5 bases from V and 5 from J, leaving 13 bases between them. CDR1 is SGHVS and CDR2 is FNYEAQ in the germline V gene. The CDR3 has 13 amino acids. Method: immunoSEQ multiplex PCR; TCRdb's copy keeps in-frame clones and lacks some. The sample includes 50,000 to 70,000 clones, approximately 79% seen only once; the top ten take 3% to 3.5%. Time point denoted: week 5, during vaccination. It was 300 ug of mutant IDH1 20-mer peptide that made up each vaccine dose, given with topical imiquimod. Sequenced material: PBMCs, taken from a glioma patient whose treatment included an IDH1 peptide vaccine. This clonotype originated in a woman aged 18-29 years with glioma. Some clones in this sample may be carry-over from other donors' samples. The chain carries TRBV7-6 and TRBJ2-7; D is unresolved. As DNA, the CDR3 is TGTGCCAGCAGCCGAACAAGGGTCCACGAGCAGTACTTC. Protein product: CASSRTRVHEQYF.